This section outlines one TCR beta chain sequence together with its context. What it binds is not known. This record comes from a study of human T cells and chemical hapten exposure. General study points: Once DPC sensitization occurred, TCRs above 1 in 1000 frequency showed no change.

As to time point: patch test 3, about 24 weeks after DPC sensitization. The treatment was: therapeutic diphenylcyclopropenone sensitization with weekly scalp DPC. Patients had alopecia, were aged 18 to 70, and were not pregnant. Looked up from germline, CDR1 is DFQATT and CDR2 is SNEGSKA (reference sequence). Trimming removed 3 bases from V and 10 bases from J; junction bases left unmatched: 11. This CDR3 comprises 14 residues. In TCRdb, the RACE reads were re-called with MiXCR into one record per CDR3 protein. The data contain 150,000 to 200,000 distinct CDR3 sequences, approximately 24% of them seen just once; the ten biggest clones take up roughly 2.3%.

The chain joins TRBV20-1 to TRBJ2-1; TRBD2 aligns across 8 bases. The sample consisted of whole blood, taken in connection with sensitization to the hapten diphenylcyclopropenone (DPC). This TCR was recovered from a woman in her thirties or forties with alopecia areata. Some clones in this sample may be carry-over from other donors' samples. The CDR3 coding sequence is TGCAGTGCTAGGGGCGGGAGGCCAAATTCGGAGCAGTTCTTC. This encodes CSARGGRPNSEQFF.